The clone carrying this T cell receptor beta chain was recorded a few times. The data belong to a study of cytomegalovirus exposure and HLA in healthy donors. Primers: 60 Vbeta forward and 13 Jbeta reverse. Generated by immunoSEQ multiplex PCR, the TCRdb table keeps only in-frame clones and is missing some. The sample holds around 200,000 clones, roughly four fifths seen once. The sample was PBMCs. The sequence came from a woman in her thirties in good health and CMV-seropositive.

CDR3 in DNA: TGTGCCAGCAGCTTAGGTCGGGACAGGGGGAAATTAGATACGCAGTATTTT. Amino acids: CASSLGRDRGKLDTQYF. The chain combines TRBV7-9 with TRBJ2-3; 11 nucleotides match TRBD1. Germline CDR1 SEHNR, CDR2 FQNEAQ (reference sequence). Losses at the gene ends were 1 base for V and 5 bases for J; bases not matched to a gene: 8. The CDR3 covers 17 residues.